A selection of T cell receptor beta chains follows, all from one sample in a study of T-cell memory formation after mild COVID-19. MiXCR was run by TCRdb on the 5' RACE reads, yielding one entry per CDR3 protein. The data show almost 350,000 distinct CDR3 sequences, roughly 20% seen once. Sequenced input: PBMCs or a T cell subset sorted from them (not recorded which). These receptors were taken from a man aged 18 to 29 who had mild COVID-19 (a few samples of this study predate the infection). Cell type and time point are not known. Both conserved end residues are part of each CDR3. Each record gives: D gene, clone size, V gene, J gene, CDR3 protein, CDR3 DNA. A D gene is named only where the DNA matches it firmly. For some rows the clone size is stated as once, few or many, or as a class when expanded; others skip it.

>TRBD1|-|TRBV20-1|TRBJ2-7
CSARLPGGSEQYF
TGCAGTGCTCGGCTCCCAGGGGGATCCGAGCAGTACTTC
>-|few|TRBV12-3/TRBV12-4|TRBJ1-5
CASSWAGNQPQHF
TGTGCCAGCAGTTGGGCGGGGAATCAGCCCCAGCATTTT
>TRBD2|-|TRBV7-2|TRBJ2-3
CASSLPRLAGSTDTQYF
TGTGCCAGCAGCTTACCAAGACTAGCGGGGAGCACAGATACGCAGTATTTT
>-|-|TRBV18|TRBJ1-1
CASANTGLGEAFF
TGTGCCAGCGCTAATACAGGGCTCGGCGAAGCTTTCTTT
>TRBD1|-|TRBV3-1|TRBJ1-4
CASTLGTGGKLFF
TGTGCCAGCACCCTCGGGACAGGAGGAAAACTGTTTTTT
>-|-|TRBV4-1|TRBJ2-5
CASSQGLVETQYF
TGCGCCAGCAGCCAAGGGCTAGTGGAGACCCAGTACTTC
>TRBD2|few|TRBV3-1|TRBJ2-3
CASGAGRTDTQYF
TGTGCCAGCGGAGCGGGGCGTACAGATACGCAGTATTTT
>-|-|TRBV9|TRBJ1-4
CASSAYDEKLFF
TGTGCCAGCAGCGCTTACGATGAAAAACTGTTTTTT
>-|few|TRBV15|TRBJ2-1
CATSSGTVAYNEQFF
TGTGCCACCAGCTCCGGGACGGTAGCCTACAATGAGCAGTTCTTC
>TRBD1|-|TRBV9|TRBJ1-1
CASSALGQGAESAFF
TGTGCCAGCAGCGCCCTCGGACAGGGGGCCGAGAGTGCTTTCTTT
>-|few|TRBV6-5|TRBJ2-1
CASSYRPSVSYNEQFF
TGTGCCAGCAGTTACCGGCCTAGCGTCTCCTACAATGAGCAGTTCTTC
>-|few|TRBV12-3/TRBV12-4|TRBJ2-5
CASSLVQGSGTQYF
TGTGCCAGCAGTTTAGTACAAGGGTCTGGGACCCAGTACTTC
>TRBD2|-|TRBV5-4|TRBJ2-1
CASSLGLARFNEQFF
TGTGCCAGCAGCCTCGGACTAGCGAGATTCAATGAGCAGTTCTTC
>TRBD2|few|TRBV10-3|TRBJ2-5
CATLGLATGQETQYF
TGTGCCACCCTCGGACTAGCGACGGGGCAAGAGACCCAGTACTTC